Sequencing of this TCR beta chain was carried out in a study of T cell repertoires in cytomegalovirus infection. Study-wide results and caveats: In two of eight donors, the top clonotype was HLA-C-restricted CMV-specific.

TCRdb analysed the reads with MiXCR anew, one entry per CDR3 protein. The sample consists of fewer than 130,000 distinct CDR3 sequences, 35% to 50% of them appearing once. This clonotype has just a few counts. Antigen specificity is unknown. Trimming took off 5 bases at V and 0 bases at J, with 13 bases between the two ends. The CDR3 covers 15 residues. This clonotype originated in a human donor in good health (CMV status not recorded). Some clones in this sample may be carry-over from other donors' samples. The source material was CD8+ T cells from cultured PBMCs, sampled from culture after CMV antigen stimulation. The chain uses TRBV12-3 or TRBV12-4 and TRBJ2-5, with a weak D call TRBD1 (6 bases). CDR3 in DNA: TGTGCCAGCAGTCTGACAGGAGTGTACCAAGAGACCCAGTACTTC. Amino acids: CASSLTGVYQETQYF.